Following are 7 T cell receptor beta chains from one sample sequenced in a study of siplizumab effects on memory and regulatory T cells. Here immunoSEQ multiplex PCR was the method, and the copy in TCRdb shows in-frame clones only, minus some. The sample has some 41,000 clones, 70% to 90% seen once. What was sequenced was naive CD4+ T cells sorted from blood. The receptors derive from a human donor in good health.

The chain couples TRBV5-1 to TRBJ1-3, with D hard to call. The CDR3 sequence is 16 residues long. Germline CDR1 reads SGHRS; CDR2 reads YFSETQ. Trimming shortened V by 0 bases and J by 0 bases, and 10 bases separated the two germline ends. The CDR3 bases are TGCGCCAGCAGCTTGGCCGGGTGGGACTCTGGAAACACCATATATTTT. Its protein product is CASSLAGWDSGNTIYF.

A single count supports this clone. The chain links TRBV9 to TRBJ2-1; D is undetermined. V was shortened by 0 bases and J by 2 bases, with 9 bases between the two germline ends. Germline V gene lookup returns CDR1 SGDLS and CDR2 YYNGEE. This CDR3 has 15 residues. CDR3 nucleotides: TGTGCCAGCAGCGTAGCTCCCAGGACCTACAATGAGCAGTTCTTC. This codes for CASSVAPRTYNEQFF.

This chain connects TRBV18 to TRBJ2-1; D might be TRBD1 (5 bases). CDR1 KGHSH and CDR2 LQKENI come from the germline V gene. The CDR3 has 13 amino acids. Trimming left V 3 bases short and J 4 bases short, with 7 bases between. CDR3: CASSPQGYNEQFF. The CDR3 DNA sequence: TGTGCCAGCTCACCCCAGGGTTACAATGAGCAGTTCTTC.

The rearrangement uses TRBV6-1 and TRBJ1-1, with D possibly being TRBD1 (5 bases). The length of the CDR3 is 13 residues. Trimming stripped 6 bases from V and 11 bases from J, with 19 bases between. Germline loops: CDR1 MNHNS, CDR2 SASEGT. The CDR3 DNA sequence: TGTGCCAGCAGGTTCGGGACGCAGATGAGGGCTTTCTTT. This translates into CASRFGTQMRAFF.

V and J are TRBV9 and TRBJ1-2; no firm D call. Germline CDR1 is SGDLS and CDR2 is YYNGEE. Trimming stripped 2 bases from V and 3 bases from J, with 8 bases between. The CDR3 is 13 residues long. The CDR3 sequence: CASSVRRDYGYTF. The CDR3 nucleotides read TGTGCCAGCAGCGTGCGTCGAGACTATGGCTACACCTTC.

The chain combines TRBV11-2 with TRBJ2-5; 12 bases map to TRBD2. After removal of 2 bases from V and 3 bases from J, the junction contained 7 bases not matched to a gene. Germline V lookup: CDR1 SGHAT, CDR2 FQNNGV. This CDR3 has 17 residues. CDR3 protein: CASSLFRSSGGEETQYF. CDR3 nucleotides: TGTGCCAGCAGCTTATTCAGGTCTAGCGGGGGGGAAGAGACCCAGTACTTC.

The chain employs TRBV6-1 and TRBJ1-2; D not certain. With 6 bases removed from V and 2 bases from J, the gap between germline ends came to 16 bases. The CDR3 extends over 15 amino acids. CDR1 and CDR2 (germline): MNHNS, SASEGT. In DNA form, the CDR3 reads TGTGCCAGCAGCGCAGCTGACCGACCGAACTATGGCTACACCTTC. Its translation: CASSAADRPNYGYTF.